The next 9 T cell receptor beta chains were all read from a single sample in a study of blood T cells in healthy people across ages. The use of a sample-barcoded 5' primer and a J-beta primer mix characterized a second PCR of roughly 7 to 11 cycles. TCRdb used MiXCR to reprocess the 5' RACE reads, holding one entry per CDR3 protein. The sample lists over 700,000 distinct CDR3 sequences, 25% occurring once. These data were also reused for a study on T cells of mothers and their children.

Sequences were obtained from blood. Receptors originate from a boy younger than 18 in good health.

This rearrangement joins TRBV7-9 to TRBJ2-1; D tentatively fits TRBD1 or TRBD2 (5 bases each). V shed 4 bases and J shed 2 bases, with 15 bases lying between them. This CDR3 spans 16 amino acids. The germline V gene encodes CDR1 SEHNR and CDR2 FQNEAQ (reference sequence). DNA of the CDR3: TGTGCCAGCAGCTCGCTCCGGGACGTTACCTACAATGAGCAGTTCTTC. Translation: CASSSLRDVTYNEQFF.

This chain uses TRBV18 with TRBJ2-3; possibly TRBD2 for D (5 bases). V gave up 3 bases and J gave up 2 bases, with 9 bases separating them. This CDR3 is 14 amino acids long. Looked up from germline, CDR1 is KGHSH and CDR2 is LQKENI. CDR3 in amino acids: CASSPEDLTDTQYF. CDR3 DNA sequence: TGTGCCAGCTCACCGGAGGACCTCACAGATACGCAGTATTTT.

This clonotype was detected only once. The genes are TRBV25-1 and TRBJ2-7, with a tentative D call TRBD2 (6 bases). The CDR3 runs 13 residues. Trimming removed 1 base at V and 4 bases at J, with 8 bases between. Germline V gene lookup returns CDR1 MGHDK and CDR2 SYGVNS. CDR3 in amino acids: CASSEWTNYEQYF. CDR3 DNA sequence: TGTGCCAGCAGTGAATGGACTAATTACGAGCAGTACTTC.

V and J are TRBV27 and TRBJ2-5; 8 nucleotides align to TRBD1. This CDR3 has 16 residues. Trimming took 5 bases from V and 4 from J; bases not matched to a gene: 12. Per germline, CDR1 MNHEY and CDR2 SMNVEV (reference sequence). CDR3 region: CASSTRDRGMRETQYF. CDR3 coding DNA: TGTGCCAGCAGTACCCGTGACAGGGGCATGAGAGAGACCCAGTACTTC.

The chain carries TRBV29-1 and TRBJ2-7; the match to TRBD2 covers 7 bases. J gave up 3 bases and V 5 bases, and 1 base lay outside the gene matches. The CDR3 is made up of 11 amino acids. From germline, CDR1 is SQVTM and CDR2 ANQGSEA. The CDR3 nucleotides read TGCAGCGTTCGGACTAGCTACGAGCAGTACTTC. It yields the protein CSVRTSYEQYF.

The CDR3 sequence: CASSFSSGPYEQYF. The CDR3 DNA reads TGTGCCAGCAGCTTCTCTTCAGGTCCTTACGAGCAGTACTTC. This chain joins TRBV5-6 and TRBJ2-7; D gene unclear. Trimming took off 2 bases at V and 4 bases at J, with 13 bases between the two ends. The CDR3 runs 14 residues. Germline V gene data show CDR1 as SGHDT and CDR2 as YYEEEE.

This clonotype was picked up a small number of times. The CDR3 reads CASSFTGEGETQYF. The CDR3 nucleotides read TGTGCCAGCAGTTTTACAGGGGAAGGAGAGACCCAGTACTTC. The chain joins TRBV5-5 to TRBJ2-5, with 7 bases fitting TRBD1. This CDR3 is built from 14 residues. V trimming: 5 bases; J trimming: 4 bases; junction bases outside the gene matches: 8. Looked up from germline, CDR1 is SGHKS and CDR2 is YYEKEE (reference sequence). Supplemented by reference TRBV5-5 and TRBJ2-5, the full variable domain reads DAGVTQSPTHLIKTRGQQVTLRCSPISGHKSVSWYQQVLGQGPQFIFQYYEKEERGRGNFPDRFSARQFPNYSSELNVNALLLGDSALYLCASSFTGEGETQYFGPGTRLLVL.

This chain links TRBV29-1 with TRBJ2-4; no reliable D call. V was pared by 3 bases and J by 7 bases, with 7 bases between. This CDR3 has 11 amino acids. Looked up from germline, CDR1 is SQVTM and CDR2 is ANQGSEA. Here the CDR3 DNA reads TGCAGCGTTGATGCGGATAACATTCAGTACTTC. This codes for CSVDADNIQYF.

This clonotype was counted a few times. The V call is TRBV11-2, the J call TRBJ2-3, with D possibly TRBD1 on 6 matching bases. The germline V gene has CDR1 SGHAT and CDR2 FQNNGV. CDR3 length: 15 residues. Trimming removed 0 bases from V and 4 bases from J, with 11 bases in between. In DNA, the CDR3 is TGTGCCAGCAGCTTAGAGCTGGACAGACCAGATACGCAGTATTTT. It is translated as CASSLELDRPDTQYF.